This T cell receptor beta chain was documented in a study of blood T cell repertoires in COVID-19. Recruits, aged about 18 to 100 years, lived in some 25 US areas. Trimming removed 4 bases at V and 2 bases at J, with 20 bases between. CDR1 and CDR2 from the germline V gene are SGHTA and FQGTGA. There are 17 residues in the CDR3. The method was immunoSEQ multiplex PCR; TCRdb's version includes in-frame clones alone and lacks a portion of them. The sample records about 130,000 clones, 75% to 90% being singletons. This sequence joins TRBV7-3 and TRBJ2-5, with D maybe TRBD2 (6 bases). This clonotype was sampled from a woman between 50 and 59 years old who had recovered from COVID-19. Sequenced input: PBMCs or T cells enriched from blood (not recorded which). The CDR3 coding sequence is TGTGCCAGCAGCTCGCCTCCGGGGGAGCGGTTACAAGAGACCCAGTACTTC. Translating it yields CASSSPPGERLQETQYF.